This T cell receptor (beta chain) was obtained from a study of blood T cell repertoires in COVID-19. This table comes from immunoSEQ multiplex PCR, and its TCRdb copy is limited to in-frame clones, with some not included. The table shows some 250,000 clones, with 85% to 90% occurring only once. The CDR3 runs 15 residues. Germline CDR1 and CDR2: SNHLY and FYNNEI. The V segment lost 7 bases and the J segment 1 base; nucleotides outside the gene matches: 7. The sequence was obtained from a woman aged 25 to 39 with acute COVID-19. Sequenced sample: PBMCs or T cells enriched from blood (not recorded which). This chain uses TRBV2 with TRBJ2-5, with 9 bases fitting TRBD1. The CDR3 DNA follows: TGTGCCAGCATCACGGACAGGGGTGCCCAAGAGACCCAGTACTTC. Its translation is CASITDRGAQETQYF.